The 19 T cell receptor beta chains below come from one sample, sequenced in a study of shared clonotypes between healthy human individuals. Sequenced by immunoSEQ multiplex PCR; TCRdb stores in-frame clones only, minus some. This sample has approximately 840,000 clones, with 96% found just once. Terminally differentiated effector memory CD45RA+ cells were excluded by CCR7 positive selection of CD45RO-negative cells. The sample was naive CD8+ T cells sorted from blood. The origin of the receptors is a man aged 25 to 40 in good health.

CDR3 DNA: TGCGCCAGCAGCCTGGCAACCATGACGGCAGATACGCAGTATTTT. Encoded protein: CASSLATMTADTQYF. The chain is built from TRBV4-1 and TRBJ2-3; D gene ambiguous. Trimming shortened V by 4 bases and J by 4 bases, and 15 bases separated the two germline ends. In germline, CDR1 is MGHRA, CDR2 YSYEKL. The CDR3 spans 15 residues.

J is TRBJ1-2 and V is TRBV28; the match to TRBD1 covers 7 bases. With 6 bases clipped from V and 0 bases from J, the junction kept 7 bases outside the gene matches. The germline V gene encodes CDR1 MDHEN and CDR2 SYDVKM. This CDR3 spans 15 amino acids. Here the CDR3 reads CASSLTGLPNYGYTF. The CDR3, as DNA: TGTGCCAGCAGCCTGACAGGGTTACCTAACTATGGCTACACCTTC.

CDR3 nucleotide sequence: TGTGCCAGCAGCCCATCGAATGGTTACGAGCAGTACTTC. Translating gives CASSPSNGYEQYF. This chain connects TRBV11-3 to TRBJ2-7; D is undetermined. CDR3 length: 13 amino acids. V was cut by 5 bases and J by 4 bases, with 12 bases left in between. CDR1 is SGHNT, CDR2 YENEEA, per germline.

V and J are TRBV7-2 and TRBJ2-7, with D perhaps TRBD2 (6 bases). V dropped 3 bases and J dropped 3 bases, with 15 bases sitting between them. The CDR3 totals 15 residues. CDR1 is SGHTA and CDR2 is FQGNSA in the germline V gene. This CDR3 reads CASSFPGGANYEQYF. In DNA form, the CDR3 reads TGTGCCAGCAGCTTTCCCGGGGGAGCTAACTACGAGCAGTACTTC.

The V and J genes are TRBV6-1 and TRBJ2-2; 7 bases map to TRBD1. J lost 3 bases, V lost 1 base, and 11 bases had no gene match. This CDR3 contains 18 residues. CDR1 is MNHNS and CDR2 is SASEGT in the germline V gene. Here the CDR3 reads CASSEGVGDRADTGELFF. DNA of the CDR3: TGTGCCAGCAGTGAAGGGGTTGGAGACAGGGCAGACACCGGGGAGCTGTTTTTT.

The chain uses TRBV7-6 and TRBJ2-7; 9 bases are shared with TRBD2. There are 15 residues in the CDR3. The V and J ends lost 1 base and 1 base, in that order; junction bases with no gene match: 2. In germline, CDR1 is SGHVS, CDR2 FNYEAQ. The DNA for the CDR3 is TGTGCCAGCAGCTTAGAGCTAGCGGGGTCCTACGAGCAGTACTTC. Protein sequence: CASSLELAGSYEQYF.

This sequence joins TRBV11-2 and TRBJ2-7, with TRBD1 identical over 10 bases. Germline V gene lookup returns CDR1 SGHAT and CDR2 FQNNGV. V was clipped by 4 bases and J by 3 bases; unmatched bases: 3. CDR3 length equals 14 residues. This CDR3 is CASSYGQGGYEQYF. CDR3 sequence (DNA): TGTGCCAGCAGCTACGGACAGGGGGGCTACGAGCAGTACTTC.

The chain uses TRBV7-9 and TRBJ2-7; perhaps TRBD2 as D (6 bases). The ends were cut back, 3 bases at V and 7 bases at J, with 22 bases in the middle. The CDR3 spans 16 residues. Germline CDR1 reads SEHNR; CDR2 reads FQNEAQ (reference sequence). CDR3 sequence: CASSLASVAEFGEQYF. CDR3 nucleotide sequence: TGTGCCAGCAGCTTGGCGTCCGTAGCGGAGTTCGGGGAGCAGTACTTC.

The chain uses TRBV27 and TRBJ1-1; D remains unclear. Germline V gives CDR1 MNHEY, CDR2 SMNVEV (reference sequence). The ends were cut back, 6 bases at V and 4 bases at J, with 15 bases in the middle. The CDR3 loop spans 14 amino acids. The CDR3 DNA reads TGTGCCAGCAGCCTTATGCTTCGGGGCACTGAAGCTTTCTTT. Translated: CASSLMLRGTEAFF.

The CDR3 region is CAWSVSGEKLFF. Here the CDR3 DNA reads TGTGCCTGGAGTGTATCTGGTGAAAAACTGTTTTTT. The V and J genes are TRBV30 and TRBJ1-4; no definite D call. This CDR3 is built from 12 residues. CDR1 is GTSNPN, CDR2 SVGIG, per germline (reference sequence). Deletions cut 0 bases from V and 7 bases from J, with 6 bases between. The full variable domain, rest sourced from reference TRBV30 and TRBJ1-4, is SQTIHQWPATLVQPVGSPLSLECTVEGTSNPNLYWYRQAAGRGLQLLFYSVGIGQISSEVPQNLSASRPQDRQFILSSKKLLLSDSGFYLCAWSVSGEKLFFGSGTQLSVL.

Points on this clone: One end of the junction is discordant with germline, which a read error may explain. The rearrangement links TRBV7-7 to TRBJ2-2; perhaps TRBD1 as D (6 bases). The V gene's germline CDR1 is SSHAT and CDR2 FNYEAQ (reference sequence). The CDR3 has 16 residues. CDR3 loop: CASSLVETGNTGELFF. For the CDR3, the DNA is TGTGCTAGCAGCTTAGTCGAGACAGGGAACACCGGGGAGCTGTTTTTT.

The CDR3 region has the DNA TGTGCCAGCAGCCAAGAAATGTGGGATGAGCAGTTCTTC. Translating gives CASSQEMWDEQFF. The J gene is TRBJ2-1, the V gene TRBV14, with unresolved D. The CDR3 sequence is 13 residues long. The germline CDR1 and CDR2 sequences are SGHDN and FVKESK. V was shortened by 0 bases and J by 8 bases, with 8 bases between the two germline ends.

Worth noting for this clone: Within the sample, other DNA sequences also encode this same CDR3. CDR3 DNA sequence: TGTGCCAGCAGTCCCCGGACAGGGAACACCGGGGAGCTGTTTTTT. Protein product: CASSPRTGNTGELFF. V usage is TRBV27 and J usage is TRBJ2-2; 7 positions match TRBD1. The CDR3 runs 15 residues. V trimming: 5 bases; J trimming: 1 base; junction bases outside the gene matches: 4. CDR1 and CDR2 (germline): MNHEY, SMNVEV (reference sequence).

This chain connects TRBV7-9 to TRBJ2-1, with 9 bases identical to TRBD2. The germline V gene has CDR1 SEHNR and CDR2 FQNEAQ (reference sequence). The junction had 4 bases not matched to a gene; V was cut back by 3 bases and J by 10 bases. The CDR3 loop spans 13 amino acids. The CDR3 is CASSLGLAAEQFF. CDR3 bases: TGTGCCAGCAGCTTGGGACTAGCAGCCGAGCAGTTCTTC.

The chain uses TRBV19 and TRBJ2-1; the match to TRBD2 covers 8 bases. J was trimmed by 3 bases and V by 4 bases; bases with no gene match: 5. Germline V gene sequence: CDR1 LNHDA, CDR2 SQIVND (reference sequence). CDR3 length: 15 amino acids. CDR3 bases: TGTGCCAGTAGTAGGTCTGCGGGAGGCTACAATGAGCAGTTCTTC. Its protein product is CASSRSAGGYNEQFF. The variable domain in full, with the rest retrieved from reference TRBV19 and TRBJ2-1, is DGGITQSPKYLFRKEGQNVTLSCEQNLNHDAMYWYRQDPGQGLRLIYYSQIVNDFQKGDIAEGYSVSREKKESFPLTVTSAQKNPTAFYLCASSRSAGGYNEQFFGPGTRLTVL.

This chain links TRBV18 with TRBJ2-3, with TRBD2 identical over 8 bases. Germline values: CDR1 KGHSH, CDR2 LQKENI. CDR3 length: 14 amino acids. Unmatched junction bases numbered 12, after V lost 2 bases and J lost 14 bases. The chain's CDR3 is CASSPGTRSPPGYF. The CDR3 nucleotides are TGTGCCAGCTCACCAGGGACTAGATCTCCGCCTGGGTATTTT.

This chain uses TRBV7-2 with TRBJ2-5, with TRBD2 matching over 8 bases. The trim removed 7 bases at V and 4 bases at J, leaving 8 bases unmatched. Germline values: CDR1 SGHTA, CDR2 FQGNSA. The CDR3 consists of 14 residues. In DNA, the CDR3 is TGTGCCAGCATCCCACCGGGACTAGGAGAGACCCAGTACTTC. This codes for CASIPPGLGETQYF.

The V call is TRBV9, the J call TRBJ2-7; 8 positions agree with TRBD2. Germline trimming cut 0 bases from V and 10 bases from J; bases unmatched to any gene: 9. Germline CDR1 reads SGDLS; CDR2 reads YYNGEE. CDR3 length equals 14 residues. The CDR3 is CASSVGLAGEIQYF. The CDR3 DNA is TGTGCCAGCAGCGTAGGTCTAGCGGGTGAGATACAGTACTTC.

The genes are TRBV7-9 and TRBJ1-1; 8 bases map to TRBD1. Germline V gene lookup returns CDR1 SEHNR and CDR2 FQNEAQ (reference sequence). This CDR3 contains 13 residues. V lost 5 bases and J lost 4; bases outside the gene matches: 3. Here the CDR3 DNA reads TGTGCCAGCAGCGATACAGGGGGCACTGAAGCTTTCTTT. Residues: CASSDTGGTEAFF.